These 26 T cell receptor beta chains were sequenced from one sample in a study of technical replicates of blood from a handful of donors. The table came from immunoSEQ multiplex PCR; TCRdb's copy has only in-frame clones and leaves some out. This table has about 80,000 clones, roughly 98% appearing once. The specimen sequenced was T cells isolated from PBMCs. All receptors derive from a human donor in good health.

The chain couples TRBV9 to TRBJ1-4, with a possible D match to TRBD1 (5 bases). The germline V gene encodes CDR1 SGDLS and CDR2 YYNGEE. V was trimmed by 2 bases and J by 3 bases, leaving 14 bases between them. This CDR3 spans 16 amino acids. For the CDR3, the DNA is TGTGCCAGCAGCGTCGGGACGGGACTGCCTAATGAAAAACTGTTTTTT. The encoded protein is CASSVGTGLPNEKLFF.

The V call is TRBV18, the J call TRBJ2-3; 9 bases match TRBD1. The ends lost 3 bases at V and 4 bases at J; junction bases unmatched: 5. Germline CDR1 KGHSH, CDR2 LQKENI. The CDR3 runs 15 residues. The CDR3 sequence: CASSPRDRESDTQYF. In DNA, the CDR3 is TGTGCCAGCTCACCCCGGGACAGGGAGTCAGATACGCAGTATTTT.

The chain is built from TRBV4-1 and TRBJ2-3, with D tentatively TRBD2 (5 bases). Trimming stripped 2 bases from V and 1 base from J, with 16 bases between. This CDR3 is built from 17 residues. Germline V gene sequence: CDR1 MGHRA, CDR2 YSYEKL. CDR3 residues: CASSQMGTHGGTDTQYF. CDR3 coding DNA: TGCGCCAGCAGCCAAATGGGCACGCACGGGGGCACAGATACGCAGTATTTT.

This CDR3 reads CAWSFTRNQPQHF. The CDR3 DNA reads as TGTGCCTGGAGCTTTACTCGGAATCAGCCCCAGCATTTT. This sequence joins TRBV30 and TRBJ1-5; D is uncertain. The ends were cut back, 3 bases at V and 4 bases at J, with 10 bases in the middle. Germline loops: CDR1 GTSNPN, CDR2 SVGIG (reference sequence). CDR3 length: 13 amino acids. Based on the CDR3 plus reference TRBV30 and TRBJ1-5, the full variable domain is SQTIHQWPATLVQPVGSPLSLECTVEGTSNPNLYWYRQAAGRGLQLLFYSVGIGQISSEVPQNLSASRPQDRQFILSSKKLLLSDSGFYLCAWSFTRNQPQHFGDGTRLSIL.

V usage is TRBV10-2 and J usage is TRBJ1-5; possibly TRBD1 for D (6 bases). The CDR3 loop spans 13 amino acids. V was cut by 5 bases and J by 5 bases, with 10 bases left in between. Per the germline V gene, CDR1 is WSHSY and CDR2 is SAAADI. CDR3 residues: CASSTQGDQPQHF. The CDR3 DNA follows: TGCGCCAGCAGTACACAGGGTGATCAGCCCCAGCATTTT.

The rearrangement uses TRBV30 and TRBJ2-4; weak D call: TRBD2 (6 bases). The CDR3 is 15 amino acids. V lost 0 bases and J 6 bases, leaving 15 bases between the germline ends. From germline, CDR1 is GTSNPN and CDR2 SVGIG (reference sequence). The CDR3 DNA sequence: TGTGCCTGGAGTGTCGGGGGTAACATCGGAAACATTCAGTACTTC. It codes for CAWSVGGNIGNIQYF.

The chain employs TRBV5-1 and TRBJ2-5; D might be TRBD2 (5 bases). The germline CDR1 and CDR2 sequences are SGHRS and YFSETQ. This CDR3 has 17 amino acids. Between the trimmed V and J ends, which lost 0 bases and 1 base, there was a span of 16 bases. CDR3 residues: CASSLGSGLTLQETQYF. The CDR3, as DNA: TGCGCCAGCAGCTTGGGGTCTGGACTGACCCTCCAAGAGACCCAGTACTTC.

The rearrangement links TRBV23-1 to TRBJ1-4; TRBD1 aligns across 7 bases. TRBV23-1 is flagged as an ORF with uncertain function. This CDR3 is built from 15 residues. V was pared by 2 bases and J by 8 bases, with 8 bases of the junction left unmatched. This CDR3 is CASSQPTGRYEKLFF. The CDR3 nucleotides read TGCGCCAGCAGTCAACCGACAGGGAGGTACGAAAAACTGTTTTTT.

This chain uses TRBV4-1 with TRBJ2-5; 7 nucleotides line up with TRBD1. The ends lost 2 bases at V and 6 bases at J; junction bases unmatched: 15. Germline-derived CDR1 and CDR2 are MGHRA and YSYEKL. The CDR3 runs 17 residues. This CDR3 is CASSQPLKGQVWKTQYF. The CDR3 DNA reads TGCGCCAGCAGCCAACCCTTAAAAGGACAGGTTTGGAAGACCCAGTACTTC.

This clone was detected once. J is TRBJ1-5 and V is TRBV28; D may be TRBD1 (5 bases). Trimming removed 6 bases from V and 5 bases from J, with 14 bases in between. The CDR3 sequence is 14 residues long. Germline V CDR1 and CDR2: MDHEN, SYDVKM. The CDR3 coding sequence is TGTGCCAGCAGGGGGGGTACGGATCATCAGCCCCAGCATTTT. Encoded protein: CASRGGTDHQPQHF.

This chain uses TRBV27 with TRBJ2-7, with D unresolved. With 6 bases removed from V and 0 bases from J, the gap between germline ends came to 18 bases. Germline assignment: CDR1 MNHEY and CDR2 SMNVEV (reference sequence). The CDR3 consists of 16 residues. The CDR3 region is CASSLDLRLSSYEQYF. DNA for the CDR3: TGTGCCAGCAGCTTAGATTTAAGACTGTCCTCCTACGAGCAGTACTTC.

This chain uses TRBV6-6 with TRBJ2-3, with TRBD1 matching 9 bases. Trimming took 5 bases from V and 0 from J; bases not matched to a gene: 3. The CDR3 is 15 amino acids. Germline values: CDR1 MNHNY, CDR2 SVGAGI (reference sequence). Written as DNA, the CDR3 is TGTGCCAGCAGTCCTGGGACAGGGAGCACAGATACGCAGTATTTT. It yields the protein CASSPGTGSTDTQYF.

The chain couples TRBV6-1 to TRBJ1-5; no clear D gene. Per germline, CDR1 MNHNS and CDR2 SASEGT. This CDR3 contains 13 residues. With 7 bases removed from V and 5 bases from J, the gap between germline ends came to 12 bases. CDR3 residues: CASNGQDYQPQHF. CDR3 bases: TGTGCCAGCAATGGGCAGGATTATCAGCCCCAGCATTTT.

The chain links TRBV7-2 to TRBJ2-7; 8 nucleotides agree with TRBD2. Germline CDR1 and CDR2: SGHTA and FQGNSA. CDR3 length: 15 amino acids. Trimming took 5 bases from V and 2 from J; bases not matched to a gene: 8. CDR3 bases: TGTGCCAGCAGCAATAGGGCGGGGGGAACCTACGAGCAGTACTTC. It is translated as CASSNRAGGTYEQYF.

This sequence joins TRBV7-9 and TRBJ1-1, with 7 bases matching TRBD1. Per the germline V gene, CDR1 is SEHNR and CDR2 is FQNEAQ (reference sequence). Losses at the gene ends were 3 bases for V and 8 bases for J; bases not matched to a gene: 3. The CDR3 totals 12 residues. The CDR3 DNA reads TGTGCCAGCAGCTTCGGGACAGTGGAAGCTTTCTTT. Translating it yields CASSFGTVEAFF.

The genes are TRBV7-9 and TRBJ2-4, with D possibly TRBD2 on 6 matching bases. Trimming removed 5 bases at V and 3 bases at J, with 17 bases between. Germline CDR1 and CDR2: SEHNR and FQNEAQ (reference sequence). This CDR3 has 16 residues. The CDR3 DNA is TGTGCCAGCAGCCAGAGTCAGGGAGGCGGCAAAAACATTCAGTACTTC. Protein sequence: CASSQSQGGGKNIQYF.

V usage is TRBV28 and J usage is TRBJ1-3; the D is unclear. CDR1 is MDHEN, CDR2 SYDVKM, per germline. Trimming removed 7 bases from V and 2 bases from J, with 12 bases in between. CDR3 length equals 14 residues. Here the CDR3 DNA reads TGTGCCAGCAACTCCGACGGGACTGGAAACACCATATATTTT. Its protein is CASNSDGTGNTIYF.

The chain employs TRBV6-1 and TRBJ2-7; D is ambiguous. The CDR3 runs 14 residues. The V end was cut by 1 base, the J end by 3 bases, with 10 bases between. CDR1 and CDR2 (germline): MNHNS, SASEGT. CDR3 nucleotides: TGTGCCAGCAGTGAAGAACCAAGCTACTACGAGCAGTACTTC. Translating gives CASSEEPSYYEQYF.

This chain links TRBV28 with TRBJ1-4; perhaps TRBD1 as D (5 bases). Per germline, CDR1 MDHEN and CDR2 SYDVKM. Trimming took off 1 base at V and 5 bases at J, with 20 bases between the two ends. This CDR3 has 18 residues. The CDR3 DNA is TGTGCCAGCAGTTTATCCGCAGGGCGTGGGGCAGCCAATGAAAAACTGTTTTTT. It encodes CASSLSAGRGAANEKLFF.

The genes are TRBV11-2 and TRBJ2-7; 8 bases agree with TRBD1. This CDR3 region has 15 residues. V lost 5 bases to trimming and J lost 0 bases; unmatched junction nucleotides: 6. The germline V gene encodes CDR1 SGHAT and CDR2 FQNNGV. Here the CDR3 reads CASSPRQGLSYEQYF. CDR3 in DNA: TGTGCCAGCAGCCCCAGACAGGGGCTCTCCTACGAGCAGTACTTC.

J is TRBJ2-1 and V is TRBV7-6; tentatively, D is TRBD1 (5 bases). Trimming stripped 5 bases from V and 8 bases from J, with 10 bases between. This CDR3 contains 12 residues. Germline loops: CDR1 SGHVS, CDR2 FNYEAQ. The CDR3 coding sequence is TGTGCCAGCAGCCCGCAGGGCTATGAGCAGTTCTTC. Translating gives CASSPQGYEQFF.

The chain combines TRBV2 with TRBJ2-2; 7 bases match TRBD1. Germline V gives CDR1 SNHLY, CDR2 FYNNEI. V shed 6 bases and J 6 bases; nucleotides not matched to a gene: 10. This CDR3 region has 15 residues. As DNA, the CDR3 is TGTGCCAGCAGCTCGAGGACAGGATCGTCCGGGGAGCTGTTTTTT. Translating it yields CASSSRTGSSGELFF.

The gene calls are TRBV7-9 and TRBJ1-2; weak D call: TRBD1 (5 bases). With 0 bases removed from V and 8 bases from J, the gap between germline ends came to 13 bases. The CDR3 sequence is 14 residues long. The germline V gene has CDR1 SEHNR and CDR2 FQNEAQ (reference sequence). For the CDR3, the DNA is TGTGCCAGCAGCTTAGCGCAGGGATCGTTCGGCTACACCTTC. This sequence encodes CASSLAQGSFGYTF. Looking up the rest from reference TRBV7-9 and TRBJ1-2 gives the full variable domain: DTGVSQNPRHKITKRGQNVTFRCDPISEHNRLYWYRQTLGQGPEFLTYFQNEAQLEKSRLLSDRFSAERPKGSFSTLEIQRTEQGDSAMYLCASSLAQGSFGYTFGSGTRLTVV.

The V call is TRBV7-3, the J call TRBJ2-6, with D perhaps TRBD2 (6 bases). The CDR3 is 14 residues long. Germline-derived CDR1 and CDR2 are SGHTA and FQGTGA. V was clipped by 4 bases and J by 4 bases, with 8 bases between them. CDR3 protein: CASSWGVGANVLTF. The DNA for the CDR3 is TGTGCCAGCAGCTGGGGGGTCGGGGCCAACGTCCTGACTTTC.

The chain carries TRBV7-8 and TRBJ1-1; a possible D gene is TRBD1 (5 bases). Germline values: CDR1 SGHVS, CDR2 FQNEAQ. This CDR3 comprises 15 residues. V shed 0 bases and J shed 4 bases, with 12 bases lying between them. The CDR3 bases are TGTGCCAGCAGCTTAGCGGGGGGGAACCCCACTGAAGCTTTCTTT. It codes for CASSLAGGNPTEAFF.

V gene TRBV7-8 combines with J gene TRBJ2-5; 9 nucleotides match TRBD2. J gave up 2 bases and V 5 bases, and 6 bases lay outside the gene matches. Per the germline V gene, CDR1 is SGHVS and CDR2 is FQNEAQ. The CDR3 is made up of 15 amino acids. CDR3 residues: CASSPAGGRQETQYF. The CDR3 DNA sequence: TGTGCCAGCAGCCCAGCGGGGGGTAGGCAAGAGACCCAGTACTTC. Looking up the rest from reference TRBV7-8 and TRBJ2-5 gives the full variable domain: GAGVSQSPRYKVAKRGQDVALRCDPISGHVSLFWYQQALGQGPEFLTYFQNEAQLDKSGLPSDRFFAERPEGSVSTLKIQRTQQEDSAVYLCASSPAGGRQETQYFGPGTRLLVL.